This is a list of T cell receptor beta chains from one sample in a study of blood T cell repertoires in COVID-19. Sequencing used immunoSEQ multiplex PCR; TCRdb keeps in-frame clones, though not all of them. The table includes about 200,000 clones, just under 85% detected once. The sample was peripheral blood. The source of these receptors is a human donor with acute or convalescent COVID-19. The donor label of this sample is uncertain. Each CDR3 is given with its conserved first and last residue. A D gene is named only where the DNA matches it firmly. Clone size is shown for a subset of rows, as once, few, many or a class of expanded clone.

D: NA
V: TRBV21-1
size: NA
J: TRBJ2-1
CDR3: CASSILSDRGSYNEQFF
DNA: TGTGCCAGCAGCATCCTCTCAGACAGGGGGTCCTACAATGAGCAGTTCTTC

D: NA
V: TRBV6-5
size: NA
J: TRBJ1-1
CDR3: CASLERAEAFF
DNA: TGTGCCAGCCTCGAGAGGGCAGAAGCTTTCTTT

D: NA
V: TRBV7-8
size: NA
J: TRBJ2-4
CDR3: CASSDSTAIAKNIQYF
DNA: TGTGCCAGCAGCGACAGCACAGCGATAGCCAAAAACATTCAGTACTTC

D: NA
V: TRBV12-3/TRBV12-4
size: NA
J: TRBJ1-2
CDR3: CASSREWSYTF
DNA: TGTGCCAGCAGTCGGGAGTGGAGCTACACCTTC

D: NA
V: TRBV5-1
size: NA
J: TRBJ1-1
CDR3: CASSLPGNTEAFF
DNA: TGCGCCAGCAGCTTGCCGGGGAACACTGAAGCTTTCTTT

D: NA
V: TRBV11-3
size: NA
J: TRBJ1-1
CDR3: CASSLDSSTEAFF
DNA: TGTGCCAGCAGCTTAGACTCTAGCACTGAAGCTTTCTTT

D: NA
V: TRBV7-2
size: NA
J: TRBJ2-3
CDR3: CASSLMAGYRTDTQYF
DNA: TGTGCCAGCAGCTTAATGGCGGGATACCGCACAGATACGCAGTATTTT

D: NA
V: TRBV15
size: NA
J: TRBJ2-1
CDR3: CATSREMATRNEQFF
DNA: TGTGCCACCAGCAGAGAGATGGCTACTAGGAATGAGCAGTTCTTC

D: NA
V: TRBV3-1/TRBV3-2
size: few
J: TRBJ1-2
CDR3: CASSQLVGGARHYGYTF
DNA: TGTGCCAGCAGCCAACTTGTTGGGGGGGCGCGCCACTATGGCTACACCTTC

D: NA
V: TRBV19
size: NA
J: TRBJ1-2
CDR3: CASSIDHKQGYGYTF
DNA: TGTGCCAGTAGTATAGATCATAAACAGGGCTATGGCTACACCTTC

D: TRBD1
V: TRBV11-2
size: NA
J: TRBJ2-7
CDR3: CASSPRPGQGYEQYF
DNA: TGTGCCAGCAGCCCCAGACCGGGACAGGGGTACGAGCAGTACTTC

D: TRBD2
V: TRBV10-3
size: NA
J: TRBJ2-1
CDR3: CAISAGLAGGGNEQFF
DNA: TGTGCCATCAGTGCGGGGCTAGCGGGAGGGGGTAATGAGCAGTTCTTC

D: NA
V: TRBV5-1
size: NA
J: TRBJ2-1
CDR3: CASSLSVNNEQFF
DNA: TGCGCCAGCAGCCTTAGCGTAAACAATGAGCAGTTCTTC

D: TRBD2
V: TRBV7-6
size: NA
J: TRBJ2-1
CDR3: CASSLARRSLAGGDEQFF
DNA: TGTGCCAGCAGCTTAGCGCGCCGCTCGCTAGCGGGGGGGGATGAGCAGTTCTTC

D: NA
V: TRBV19
size: NA
J: TRBJ1-1
CDR3: CASSTRDRNTEAFF
DNA: TGTGCCAGTAGTACCCGAGACAGGAACACTGAAGCTTTCTTT

D: TRBD2
V: TRBV10-2
size: NA
J: TRBJ2-1
CDR3: CASTPGLALREQFF
DNA: TGCGCCAGCACCCCGGGACTAGCGCTTCGCGAGCAGTTCTTC

D: TRBD1
V: TRBV7-2
size: NA
J: TRBJ2-1
CDR3: CASSLAWTGSYNEQFF
DNA: TGTGCCAGCAGCTTGGCCTGGACAGGGTCCTACAATGAGCAGTTCTTC

D: NA
V: TRBV20-1
size: NA
J: TRBJ1-2
CDR3: CSASSQYGYTF
DNA: TGCAGTGCTAGTAGTCAGTATGGCTACACCTTC

D: NA
V: TRBV7-9
size: NA
J: TRBJ2-7
CDR3: CASSLGGEGGEQYF
DNA: TGTGCCAGCAGCTTAGGCGGTGAGGGAGGCGAGCAGTACTTC

D: NA
V: TRBV14
size: many
J: TRBJ2-7
CDR3: CASSQAAAGGEQYF
DNA: TGTGCCAGCAGCCAAGCGGCGGCGGGCGGCGAGCAGTACTTC

D: NA
V: TRBV7-6
size: once
J: TRBJ2-3
CDR3: CASSSTPVRGSSTDTQYF
DNA: TGTGCCAGCAGCTCGACTCCCGTCCGGGGGTCTAGCACAGATACGCAGTATTTT

D: NA
V: TRBV19
size: NA
J: TRBJ1-3
CDR3: CASSIGPSGNTIYF
DNA: TGTGCCAGTAGTATAGGGCCCTCTGGAAACACCATATATTTT

D: NA
V: TRBV6-5
size: NA
J: TRBJ2-2
CDR3: CAAHRAKNTGELFF
DNA: TGTGCCGCTCACAGGGCCAAGAACACCGGGGAGCTGTTTTTT

D: NA
V: TRBV6-6
size: once
J: TRBJ2-7
CDR3: CASSYLGGGPGDEQYF
DNA: TGTGCCAGCAGTTACCTGGGAGGGGGGCCGGGAGACGAGCAGTACTTC

D: TRBD1
V: TRBV10-3
size: NA
J: TRBJ2-7
CDR3: CAISESVWGQGTEQYF
DNA: TGTGCCATCAGTGAGTCTGTATGGGGACAGGGGACCGAGCAGTACTTC

D: NA
V: TRBV28
size: NA
J: TRBJ2-1
CDR3: CGSNSVNNEQFF
DNA: TGTGGCAGCAATAGCGTAAACAATGAGCAGTTCTTC

D: TRBD2
V: TRBV18
size: few
J: TRBJ2-1
CDR3: CASSLFGTSGYNEQFF
DNA: TGTGCCAGCTCACTTTTCGGGACTAGCGGCTACAATGAGCAGTTCTTC

D: NA
V: TRBV7-9
size: NA
J: TRBJ1-4
CDR3: CASSLVYVSGATNEKLFF
DNA: TGTGCCAGCAGCTTAGTATATGTATCGGGGGCAACTAATGAAAAACTGTTTTTT

D: NA
V: TRBV12-3/TRBV12-4
size: NA
J: TRBJ2-5
CDR3: CASTVTPGGTQYF
DNA: TGTGCCAGCACCGTAACCCCCGGGGGGACCCAGTACTTC

D: NA
V: TRBV18
size: NA
J: TRBJ1-2
CDR3: CASSPTSNYGYTF
DNA: TGTGCCAGCTCACCGACTTCGAACTATGGCTACACCTTC

D: NA
V: TRBV5-1
size: few
J: TRBJ1-1
CDR3: CASSLSSMNTEAFF
DNA: TGCGCCAGCAGCTTGTCCTCTATGAACACTGAAGCTTTCTTT

D: TRBD2
V: TRBV5-4
size: few
J: TRBJ2-1
CDR3: CASSLELAGGHEQFF
DNA: TGTGCCAGCAGCTTGGAACTAGCGGGGGGACATGAGCAGTTCTTC

D: TRBD1
V: TRBV19
size: NA
J: TRBJ1-1
CDR3: CASSTDRTTEAFF
DNA: TGTGCCAGTAGTACGGACAGGACCACTGAAGCTTTCTTT

D: NA
V: TRBV6-1
size: few
J: TRBJ1-2
CDR3: CASSEQGGPDYGYTF
DNA: TGTGCCAGCAGTGAACAGGGAGGGCCAGACTATGGCTACACCTTC

D: TRBD1
V: TRBV7-6
size: NA
J: TRBJ1-2
CDR3: CASSRERTGSHTF
DNA: TGTGCCAGCAGCCGTGAAAGGACAGGGTCCCACACCTTC

D: NA
V: TRBV30
size: NA
J: TRBJ2-5
CDR3: CASNRESRETQYF
DNA: TGTGCCTCCAACCGCGAAAGCCGGGAGACCCAGTACTTC

D: NA
V: TRBV5-6
size: NA
J: TRBJ2-1
CDR3: CASSLDDSEYNEQFF
DNA: TGTGCCAGCAGCTTGGATGATAGCGAGTACAATGAGCAGTTCTTC

D: TRBD2
V: TRBV5-1
size: NA
J: TRBJ2-7
CDR3: CASSLAGGNPYEQYF
DNA: TGCGCCAGCAGCTTGGCGGGAGGGAACCCCTACGAGCAGTACTTC

D: NA
V: TRBV28
size: few
J: TRBJ1-2
CDR3: CASTLLGAGYGYTF
DNA: TGTGCCAGCACCCTTTTGGGGGCTGGCTATGGCTACACCTTC

D: NA
V: TRBV6-5
size: NA
J: TRBJ2-7
CDR3: CASRREVGFYEQYF
DNA: TGTGCCAGCAGGAGGGAAGTCGGCTTCTACGAGCAGTACTTC

D: TRBD2
V: TRBV28
size: NA
J: TRBJ2-7
CDR3: CASSLLRGGNEQYF
DNA: TGTGCCAGCAGTTTATTGCGGGGAGGGAACGAGCAGTACTTC

D: TRBD1
V: TRBV5-1
size: NA
J: TRBJ2-6
CDR3: CASSPTGGTAGANVLTF
DNA: TGCGCCAGCAGCCCGACAGGGGGCACAGCTGGGGCCAACGTCCTGACTTTC

D: NA
V: TRBV10-2
size: NA
J: TRBJ2-1
CDR3: CASSEAPNSDEQFF
DNA: TGCGCCAGCAGTGAGGCCCCGAATAGCGATGAGCAGTTCTTC

D: NA
V: TRBV18
size: NA
J: TRBJ1-2
CDR3: CASSPLQDRSYGYTF
DNA: TGTGCCAGCTCACCCCTCCAGGACAGAAGCTATGGCTACACCTTC

D: TRBD1
V: TRBV28
size: few
J: TRBJ1-2
CDR3: CASTEGDRGLYGYTF
DNA: TGTGCCAGCACCGAGGGGGACAGGGGATTATATGGCTACACCTTC

D: NA
V: TRBV2
size: NA
J: TRBJ2-2
CDR3: CASTPRGSTGELFF
DNA: TGTGCCAGCACCCCTAGGGGGAGCACCGGGGAGCTGTTTTTT

D: TRBD1
V: TRBV19
size: NA
J: TRBJ2-5
CDR3: CASKTGGRETQYF
DNA: TGTGCCAGTAAGACAGGGGGCCGAGAGACCCAGTACTTC

D: NA
V: TRBV28
size: once
J: TRBJ1-1
CDR3: CASRDQGYTEAFF
DNA: TGTGCCAGCAGAGACCAGGGTTACACTGAAGCTTTCTTT

D: TRBD1
V: TRBV27
size: NA
J: TRBJ2-1
CDR3: CASSSPGTGIEGEQFF
DNA: TGTGCCAGCAGTTCCCCCGGGACAGGGATTGAGGGTGAGCAGTTCTTC

D: NA
V: TRBV7-8
size: NA
J: TRBJ1-5
CDR3: CASSLARRVAGNNQPQHF
DNA: TGTGCCAGCAGCTTAGCGCGGAGGGTCGCTGGTAATAATCAGCCCCAGCATTTT

D: TRBD1
V: TRBV5-6
size: NA
J: TRBJ2-2
CDR3: CASSLLTGGTRGTGELFF
DNA: TGTGCCAGCAGCTTGCTTACAGGGGGCACTAGGGGCACCGGGGAGCTGTTTTTT

D: NA
V: TRBV24-1
size: NA
J: TRBJ1-1
CDR3: CATSSAGRSTEAFF
DNA: TGTGCCACCAGTTCGGCAGGGAGGAGCACTGAAGCTTTCTTT

D: TRBD1
V: TRBV27
size: NA
J: TRBJ2-1
CDR3: CASSLTGRLAQRDNEQFF
DNA: TGTGCCAGCAGTTTGACAGGGAGATTAGCGCAGAGGGACAATGAGCAGTTCTTC